The 25 T cell receptor beta chains in this list originate from one sample, sequenced in a study of vaccination and CD4 T cells after COVID-19. These receptors' targets are unknown. Cultured CD4+ T cells had their DNA profiled by the Oncomine TCR Beta short-read assay. One entry per CDR3 protein results from TCRdb running MiXCR on the PCR reads. This sample has about 4,900 distinct CDR3 sequences, with about 28% found just once. As to treatment: roughly 10-day PBMC culture with coronavirus spike peptide pools or control peptides (ViraFEST assay). Researchers collected the unexposed donor's CD4+ T cells before the COVID-19 pandemic (2011-2018). The sequencing sample was made of CD4+ T cells from blood, cultured in vitro. Every receptor here comes from a human donor in good health.

This clonotype came up a few times. This rearrangement joins TRBV3-1 to TRBJ1-1; no firm D call. Germline V lookup: CDR1 LGHDT, CDR2 YNNKEL (reference sequence). The ends were cut back, 4 bases at V and 1 base at J, with 7 bases in the middle. The CDR3 consists of 13 residues. The CDR3 DNA reads TGTGCCAGCAGCCGCCGACAGAACACTGAAGCTTTCTTT. This gives the protein CASSRRQNTEAFF. The full variable domain, rest sourced from reference TRBV3-1 and TRBJ1-1, is DTAVSQTPKYLVTQMGNDKSIKCEQNLGHDTMYWYKQDSKKFLKIMFSYNNKELIINETVPNRFSPKSPDKAHLNLHINSLELGDSAVYFCASSRRQNTEAFFGQGTRLTVV.

This clonotype is labeled medium-sized. The chain combines TRBV20-1 with TRBJ1-2, with D hard to call. V was trimmed by 4 bases and J by 6 bases, leaving 12 bases between them. This CDR3 region has 12 residues. Germline V lookup: CDR1 DFQATT, CDR2 SNEGSKA (reference sequence). DNA for the CDR3: TGCAGTGCTACACTCTCAGAAAATGGCTACACCTTC. Translation gives CSATLSENGYTF.

This clonotype occurred a few times. The chain joins TRBV5-5 to TRBJ1-2, with D tentatively TRBD1 (6 bases). This CDR3 region has 17 residues. V lost 5 bases and J lost 2, with 22 bases in between. Germline V lookup: CDR1 SGHKS, CDR2 YYEKEE (reference sequence). CDR3 protein: CASSQQGSIAGNYGYTF. The CDR3 DNA reads as TGTGCCAGCAGTCAACAGGGTTCTATAGCTGGAAACTATGGCTACACCTTC.

The gene calls are TRBV15 and TRBJ1-3; D not resolved. Germline values: CDR1 LNHNV, CDR2 YYDKDF (reference sequence). This CDR3 is built from 15 residues. Trimming shortened V by 1 base and J by 0 bases, and 7 bases separated the two germline ends. CDR3: CATSRALSSGNTIYF. The CDR3 nucleotides are TGTGCCACCAGCAGAGCATTAAGCTCTGGAAACACCATATATTTT. The full variable domain, rest sourced from reference TRBV15 and TRBJ1-3, is DAMVIQNPRYQVTQFGKPVTLSCSQTLNHNVMYWYQQKSSQAPKLLFHYYDKDFNNEADTPDNFQSRRPNTSFCFLDIRSPGLGDTAMYLCATSRALSSGNTIYFGEGSWLTVV.

This sequence joins TRBV6-1 and TRBJ1-6; D not resolved. The ends were cut back, 5 bases at V and 14 bases at J, with 22 bases in the middle. The CDR3 covers 15 residues. Germline V gives CDR1 MNHNS, CDR2 SASEGT. CDR3 bases: TGTGCCAGCAGTCATCCCCACGTTCAGAAGCAAACCCTCCACTTT. It is translated as CASSHPHVQKQTLHF.

This clonotype was observed a handful of times. The chain carries TRBV6-5 and TRBJ1-2; D perhaps matches TRBD1 (5 bases). The V gene's germline CDR1 is MNHEY and CDR2 SVGAGI. V lost 0 bases, J lost 8 bases, and 16 bases lay in between. The CDR3 covers 15 residues. The CDR3 spells CASSYSKGWPGGYTF. Written as DNA, the CDR3 is TGTGCCAGCAGTTACTCAAAGGGGTGGCCCGGGGGCTACACCTTC.

The rearrangement links TRBV6-1 to TRBJ1-2; 9 bases are a match to TRBD1. Germline V gives CDR1 MNHNS, CDR2 SASEGT. This CDR3 is 14 amino acids long. V dropped 3 bases and J dropped 5; count of bases not matched to a gene: 4. The CDR3 coding sequence is TGTGCCAGCAGTGACTTTGGACAGGGGTATGGCTACACCTTC. Protein: CASSDFGQGYGYTF.

This clonotype was detected only a few times. The chain links TRBV20-1 to TRBJ1-2; D remains ambiguous. Germline V gene sequence: CDR1 DFQATT, CDR2 SNEGSKA (reference sequence). The CDR3 is 13 amino acids. V lost 0 bases and J 4 bases, leaving 9 bases between the germline ends. The CDR3 sequence: CSARDLTAYGYTF. Written as DNA, the CDR3 is TGCAGTGCTAGAGATTTAACAGCCTATGGCTACACCTTC.

The chain has TRBV2 and TRBJ2-2; TRBD1 might be the D (6 bases). This CDR3 has 13 amino acids. V lost 11 bases and J lost 3, with 13 bases in between. Germline loops: CDR1 SNHLY, CDR2 FYNNEI. CDR3 sequence: CAGQQGYTGELFF. Written as DNA, the CDR3 is TGTGCCGGCCAGCAGGGGTACACCGGGGAGCTGTTTTTT.

This clonotype occurred a few times. This chain links TRBV21-1 with TRBJ1-2; whether TRBD1, the table's D call, matches the DNA was not checked. TRBV21-1 is a documented pseudogene. This CDR3 region has 14 residues. Here the CDR3 reads CASSTLGQNYGYTF. The CDR3, as DNA: TGTGCCAGCAGCACCTTGGGACAGAACTATGGCTACACCTTC.

The chain couples TRBV7-9 to TRBJ2-5; 7 bases are shared with TRBD1. There are 13 residues in the CDR3. Germline assignment: CDR1 SEHNR and CDR2 FQNEAQ (reference sequence). The ends lost 5 bases at V and 3 bases at J; junction bases unmatched: 3. The CDR3, as DNA: TGTGCCAGCAGCCTAGGGACAGAAGAGACCCAGTACTTC. Amino acid sequence: CASSLGTEETQYF.

In this sample, this clonotype turned up a few times. The chain uses TRBV7-9 and TRBJ1-1; D is unresolved. Trimming shortened V by 3 bases and J by 5 bases, and 7 bases separated the two germline ends. This CDR3 contains 12 residues. Looked up from germline, CDR1 is SEHNR and CDR2 is FQNEAQ (reference sequence). CDR3 nucleotides: TGTGCCAGCAGCTTGCTAGGAACTGAAGCTTTCTTT. Its protein product is CASSLLGTEAFF.

There are a few counts of this clonotype. This chain connects TRBV7-6 to TRBJ2-2, with D tentatively TRBD1 (6 bases). The CDR3 covers 15 residues. Germline V gene data show CDR1 as SGHVS and CDR2 as FNYEAQ. Trimming removed 5 bases at V and 0 bases at J, with 10 bases between. The CDR3 nucleotides are TGTGCCAGCAGCAAACAGGGTTCGAACACCGGGGAGCTGTTTTTT. Translated: CASSKQGSNTGELFF.

The gene calls are TRBV7-3 and TRBJ2-1, with 7 positions matching TRBD2. The germline V gene has CDR1 SGHTA and CDR2 FQGTGA. The CDR3 consists of 16 residues. V trimming: 5 bases; J trimming: 3 bases; junction bases outside the gene matches: 10. DNA of the CDR3: TGTGCCAGCAGCGACCCCGGAGCTAGCGGCTACAATGAGCAGTTCTTC. It codes for CASSDPGASGYNEQFF.

This clonotype was detected only a few times. The chain has TRBV7-9 and TRBJ1-1; 12 nucleotides align to TRBD1. J was trimmed by 7 bases and V by 6 bases; bases with no gene match: 6. The CDR3 covers 14 residues. The germline V gene encodes CDR1 SEHNR and CDR2 FQNEAQ (reference sequence). In DNA, the CDR3 is TGTGCCAGCAGGGGGACAGGGGGCGCTGGTGAAGCTTTCTTT. Residues: CASRGTGGAGEAFF. Based on the CDR3 plus reference TRBV7-9 and TRBJ1-1, the full variable domain is DTGVSQNPRHKITKRGQNVTFRCDPISEHNRLYWYRQTLGQGPEFLTYFQNEAQLEKSRLLSDRFSAERPKGSFSTLEIQRTEQGDSAMYLCASRGTGGAGEAFFGQGTRLTVV.

This clonotype was counted only a few times. The genes are TRBV20-1 and TRBJ1-6, with TRBD1 identical over 10 bases. The CDR3 is 15 residues long. Germline V gives CDR1 DFQATT, CDR2 SNEGSKA (reference sequence). V gave up 0 bases and J gave up 9 bases; unmatched junction bases: 5. CDR3 DNA sequence: TGCAGTGCTAGAGATGGGACAGGGGTTACTTCACCCCTCCACTTT. Protein: CSARDGTGVTSPLHF.

This clonotype was observed a single time. This chain links TRBV7-9 with TRBJ1-1; D gene unclear. In germline, CDR1 is SEHNR, CDR2 FQNEAQ (reference sequence). The CDR3 is made up of 12 amino acids. V was trimmed by 6 bases and J by 3 bases, leaving 8 bases between them. For the CDR3, the DNA is TGTGCCAGCAGAGGGCAGGACACTGAAGCTTTCTTT. It specifies CASRGQDTEAFF.

The V gene is TRBV10-2, the J gene TRBJ1-1; 8 bases map to TRBD1. CDR1 is WSHSY and CDR2 is SAAADI in the germline V gene. V dropped 4 bases and J dropped 4; count of bases not matched to a gene: 8. The CDR3 runs 15 residues. The CDR3 protein is CASSVGQALATEAFF. The CDR3 nucleotides read TGCGCCAGCAGTGTGGGACAGGCCCTCGCCACTGAAGCTTTCTTT.

This chain connects TRBV7-6 to TRBJ2-2; a possible D gene is TRBD1 (5 bases). The germline gives CDR1 SGHVS, CDR2 FNYEAQ. Trimming shortened V by 2 bases and J by 5 bases, and 12 bases separated the two germline ends. CDR3 length: 15 amino acids. For the CDR3, the DNA is TGTGCCAGCAGCTTATCCCAGGGTTTAACCGGGGAGCTGTTTTTT. Residues: CASSLSQGLTGELFF.

The chain employs TRBV7-6 and TRBJ1-3; 7 positions match TRBD1. The J segment lost 0 bases and the V segment lost 5 bases, leaving 7 bases of the junction unmatched. The CDR3 sequence is 16 residues long. Germline CDR1 and CDR2: SGHVS and FNYEAQ. CDR3 region: CASSPGQSSSGNTIYF. The CDR3 bases are TGTGCCAGCAGCCCGGGACAGAGCAGCTCTGGAAACACCATATATTTT.

This clonotype turned up a few times. The chain employs TRBV6-1 and TRBJ1-5, with D tentatively TRBD1 (5 bases). The germline CDR1 and CDR2 sequences are MNHNS and SASEGT. The CDR3 is 13 amino acids. Trimming took off 6 bases at V and 4 bases at J, with 10 bases between the two ends. This CDR3 reads CASSPTVNQPQHF. Here the CDR3 DNA reads TGTGCCAGCAGCCCGACAGTTAATCAGCCCCAGCATTTT.

The chain uses TRBV18 and TRBJ1-5, with 11 positions matching TRBD1. The V segment lost 6 bases and the J segment 4 bases; nucleotides outside the gene matches: 5. This CDR3 region has 15 residues. Germline V gene sequence: CDR1 KGHSH, CDR2 LQKENI. Here the CDR3 DNA reads TGTGCCAGCTCTCTTGGGACAGGGGGAAATCAGCCCCAGCATTTT. Amino acid sequence: CASSLGTGGNQPQHF.

V gene TRBV20-1 combines with J gene TRBJ1-2, with no clear D. The CDR3 totals 12 residues. V lost 6 bases, J lost 13 bases, and 21 bases lay in between. CDR1 DFQATT and CDR2 SNEGSKA come from the germline V gene (reference sequence). The CDR3 region has the DNA TGCAGTGCCAAACCTTTCCGTGAGGCGGGCACCTTC. Its translation is CSAKPFREAGTF.

The chain is built from TRBV11-2 and TRBJ2-5, with 12 bases that match TRBD2. CDR1 and CDR2 (germline): SGHAT, FQNNGV. Trimming cost V 2 bases and J 5 bases; bases outside gene matches: 3. The CDR3 is 15 residues long. Written as DNA, the CDR3 is TGTGCCAGCAGCTTATCTAGCGGGGGGGCCGAGACCCAGTACTTC. It yields the protein CASSLSSGGAETQYF. Based on the CDR3 plus reference TRBV11-2 and TRBJ2-5, the full variable domain is EAGVAQSPRYKIIEKRQSVAFWCNPISGHATLYWYQQILGQGPKLLIQFQNNGVVDDSQLPKDRFSAERLKGVDSTLKIQPAKLEDSAVYLCASSLSSGGAETQYFGPGTRLLVL.

By share, this clonotype ranks as medium-sized. The chain combines TRBV27 with TRBJ1-6; perhaps TRBD1 as D (5 bases). Germline V gene sequence: CDR1 MNHEY, CDR2 SMNVEV (reference sequence). The V end lost 7 bases, the J end lost 6 bases, and 19 bases lay between the germline ends. The CDR3 sequence is 16 residues long. The CDR3 region is CASTLRAGMVNSPLHF. The CDR3 DNA sequence: TGTGCCAGCACCTTGAGGGCAGGGATGGTTAATTCACCCCTCCACTTT.